A single T cell receptor beta chain is shown here with its context. Its antigen is unknown. This entry belongs to a study of OX40 agonist ivuxolimab in advanced cancers. In the study overall: At doses from 0.01 to 10 mg/kg, patients were given intravenous ivuxolimab every 2 weeks. Study results and limitations: Among the least clonally expanded were partial responders at 0.1-3.0 mg/kg.

Repertoires were generated with immunoSEQ multiplex PCR, while TCRdb's copy carries only in-frame clones and drops some. The table lists around 60,000 clones, about 91% of them singletons. Sequenced material: CD4+ or CD8+ T cells sorted from blood, taken in a trial of the OX40 agonist ivuxolimab. The sequence was collected from an adult with an advanced solid tumor such as melanoma, head and neck, liver or kidney cancer.

The DNA for the CDR3 is TGTGCCAGCAGCTTGTTGGGGGATAGCAATCAGCCCCAGCATTTT. Protein: CASSLLGDSNQPQHF. The J gene is TRBJ1-5, the V gene TRBV5-5; TRBD1 is a possible D gene (5 bases). V was cut by 1 base and J by 0 bases, with 8 bases left in between. Germline assignment: CDR1 SGHKS and CDR2 YYEKEE (reference sequence). This CDR3 contains 15 residues.